The 20 T cell receptor beta chains reported below all come from one sample, sequenced in a study of control samples from healthy donors and cancer patients. TCRdb's copy holds only in-frame clones and misses some; the assay was immunoSEQ multiplex PCR. The sample holds more than 95,000 clones; over 90% are singletons and the top ten take about 2.6%. Sequencing used blood. The source is a man in his thirties or forties in good health.

This chain links TRBV27 with TRBJ2-2, with 11 bases matching TRBD2. V was pared by 6 bases and J by 0 bases, with 18 bases of the junction left unmatched. The CDR3 spans 21 residues. Looked up from germline, CDR1 is MNHEY and CDR2 is SMNVEV (reference sequence). The CDR3 protein is CASSVEGFALAGGPNTGELFF. CDR3 nucleotides: TGTGCCAGCAGCGTCGAGGGTTTTGCCCTAGCGGGGGGTCCGAACACCGGGGAGCTGTTTTTT.

The J gene is TRBJ1-2, the V gene TRBV12-3 or TRBV12-4; D is perhaps TRBD1 (5 bases). Deletions cut 11 bases from V and 2 bases from J, with 15 bases between. The CDR3 totals 13 residues. The CDR3 loop is CASAGAGNYGYTF. CDR3 nucleotides: TGTGCCTCCGCCGGGGCAGGGAACTATGGCTACACCTTC.

The V gene is TRBV4-1, the J gene TRBJ1-4, with D tentatively TRBD1 (5 bases). The CDR3 totals 16 residues. The V gene's germline CDR1 is MGHRA and CDR2 YSYEKL. Trimming left V 1 base short and J 2 bases short, with 11 bases between. The chain's CDR3 is CASSQASGTTNEKLFF. The CDR3 DNA is TGCGCCAGCAGCCAAGCGTCGGGGACCACTAATGAAAAACTGTTTTTT.

The chain links TRBV2 to TRBJ1-2, with 9 bases that match TRBD1. Germline CDR1 reads SNHLY; CDR2 reads FYNNEI. The CDR3 spans 16 residues. The V and J ends lost 6 bases and 3 bases, in that order; junction bases with no gene match: 11. CDR3 sequence: CASSDRTGVVHYGYTF. The CDR3 DNA follows: TGTGCCAGCAGCGACAGGACAGGGGTTGTACACTATGGCTACACCTTC.

This sequence joins TRBV5-1 and TRBJ1-1; no firm D call. The CDR3 length is 13 residues. Germline assignment: CDR1 SGHRS and CDR2 YFSETQ. V was pared by 5 bases and J by 2 bases, with 10 bases between. CDR3 sequence (DNA): TGCGCCAGCAGGGACCTTTTAAACACTGAAGCTTTCTTT. Translation: CASRDLLNTEAFF.

The rearrangement uses TRBV27 and TRBJ1-1; weak D call: TRBD1 (6 bases). The CDR3 covers 14 residues. Germline V lookup: CDR1 MNHEY, CDR2 SMNVEV (reference sequence). The V and J ends lost 6 bases and 0 bases respectively, with 11 bases between them. The CDR3, as DNA: TGTGCCAGCAGAATGGGACAAGTGAACACTGAAGCTTTCTTT. It is translated as CASRMGQVNTEAFF.

A remark on this clone: Distinct nucleotide sequences in the sample also encode this CDR3. The chain employs TRBV5-1 and TRBJ2-6; no clear D. The V end lost 0 bases, the J end lost 0 bases, and 10 bases lay between the germline ends. CDR1 is SGHRS, CDR2 YFSETQ, per germline. The CDR3 loop spans 17 amino acids. This CDR3 reads CASSLVGVVSGANVLTF. CDR3 DNA sequence: TGCGCCAGCAGCTTGGTGGGTGTCGTCTCTGGGGCCAACGTCCTGACTTTC.

The V and J genes are TRBV30 and TRBJ2-5; weak D call: TRBD2 (5 bases). With 3 bases removed from V and 5 bases from J, the gap between germline ends came to 13 bases. This CDR3 contains 13 residues. Per the germline V gene, CDR1 is GTSNPN and CDR2 is SVGIG (reference sequence). Here the CDR3 reads CAWRRQRSETQYF. CDR3 coding DNA: TGTGCCTGGAGGAGGCAGCGGTCGGAGACCCAGTACTTC.

The chain couples TRBV11-2 to TRBJ2-1; 7 bases line up with TRBD1. V was clipped by 4 bases and J by 7 bases; unmatched bases: 13. CDR1 is SGHAT, CDR2 FQNNGV, per germline. The CDR3 covers 16 residues. The CDR3 bases are TGTGCCAGCAGCTCTCAGGACAGGCCCTCGGGGAATGAGCAGTTCTTC. It is translated as CASSSQDRPSGNEQFF.

The chain employs TRBV5-1 and TRBJ2-1; D gene unclear. Germline values: CDR1 SGHRS, CDR2 YFSETQ. The CDR3 has 13 amino acids. V lost 4 bases, J lost 7 bases, and 12 bases lay in between. CDR3 DNA: TGCGCCAGCAGCCCGCCCGGGTTAAATGAGCAGTTCTTC. It specifies CASSPPGLNEQFF.

The rearrangement uses TRBV28 and TRBJ1-2; the D gene is possibly TRBD1 (5 bases). Germline V gene lookup returns CDR1 MDHEN and CDR2 SYDVKM. This CDR3 contains 17 residues. V lost 2 bases and J 8 bases, leaving 24 bases between the germline ends. CDR3 sequence: CASSLSGAGSRVVGYTF. As DNA, the CDR3 is TGTGCCAGCAGTTTAAGTGGGGCTGGGTCCAGGGTGGTCGGCTACACCTTC.

This clone appeared a single time. This sequence joins TRBV9 and TRBJ2-7, with 8 bases aligning to TRBD2. V shed 0 bases and J 4 bases; nucleotides not matched to a gene: 3. The CDR3 extends over 14 amino acids. Germline loops: CDR1 SGDLS, CDR2 YYNGEE. Here the CDR3 reads CASSVAGGPYEQYF. The CDR3 nucleotides are TGTGCCAGCAGCGTAGCGGGGGGGCCGTACGAGCAGTACTTC.

The V gene is TRBV10-2, the J gene TRBJ1-1; no clear D. CDR3 size: 14 residues. V was trimmed by 7 bases and J by 4 bases, leaving 16 bases between them. Germline CDR1 is WSHSY and CDR2 is SAAADI. CDR3 sequence: CASKDAGRGTEAFF. Here the CDR3 DNA reads TGCGCCAGCAAAGACGCCGGACGAGGCACTGAAGCTTTCTTT.

V usage is TRBV7-8 and J usage is TRBJ1-1, with a possible D match to TRBD1 (6 bases). The V gene's germline CDR1 is SGHVS and CDR2 FQNEAQ. V was clipped by 1 base and J by 0 bases, with 9 bases between them. The length of the CDR3 is 15 residues. CDR3 sequence reads: CASSLVRGMNTEAFF. CDR3 sequence (DNA): TGTGCCAGCAGCTTAGTTAGGGGGATGAACACTGAAGCTTTCTTT.

This chain uses TRBV5-1 with TRBJ1-2; D uncertain. With 1 base removed from V and 7 bases from J, the gap between germline ends came to 20 bases. The V gene's germline CDR1 is SGHRS and CDR2 YFSETQ. The CDR3 totals 16 residues. The CDR3 coding sequence is TGCGCCAGCAGCTTGAATTACCAGGCCCCTAGAGGTGGCTACACCTTC. This codes for CASSLNYQAPRGGYTF.

The J gene is TRBJ2-1, the V gene TRBV14, with D maybe TRBD2 (6 bases). CDR3 length equals 14 residues. Germline-derived CDR1 and CDR2 are SGHDN and FVKESK. Trimming took 1 base from V and 4 from J, leaving 8 bases between them. The CDR3 DNA reads TGTGCCAGCAGCCAAGGGCGGGGATACAATGAGCAGTTCTTC. Encoded protein: CASSQGRGYNEQFF.

The rearrangement uses TRBV4-2 and TRBJ2-1; D assignment may be TRBD1 or TRBD2 (5 bases each). The V gene's germline CDR1 is LGHNA and CDR2 YNFKEQ. V was pared by 4 bases and J by 3 bases, with 16 bases between. The CDR3 runs 16 residues. The CDR3 region has the DNA TGTGCCAGCAGCCGAGGGGATAGCGATGGCTACAATGAGCAGTTCTTC. Protein sequence: CASSRGDSDGYNEQFF.

The gene calls are TRBV5-8 and TRBJ2-1; no clear D gene. The V end lost 4 bases, the J end lost 0 bases, and 11 bases lay between the germline ends. The CDR3 contains 15 residues. Germline CDR1 and CDR2: SGHTS and YDEGEE. The CDR3 DNA reads TGTGCCAGCAGCATACTACACAGCTCCTACAATGAGCAGTTCTTC. Amino acid sequence: CASSILHSSYNEQFF.

This chain connects TRBV6-5 to TRBJ2-4; a weak D match, TRBD2 (7 bases). From germline, CDR1 is MNHEY and CDR2 SVGAGI. Trimming cost V 7 bases and J 2 bases, with 15 bases left between them. CDR3 size: 15 residues. The CDR3 is CASTQGGASKNIQYF. The CDR3 DNA follows: TGTGCCAGCACCCAAGGGGGGGCGTCCAAAAACATTCAGTACTTC.

The V and J genes are TRBV7-9 and TRBJ2-3, with D unresolved. The CDR3 runs to 12 residues. Germline lookup yields CDR1 SEHNR and CDR2 FQNEAQ (reference sequence). The V gene lost 5 bases and the J gene lost 2 bases, with 5 bases spanning the gap. The CDR3 nucleotides read TGTGCCAGCAGCCCTTTCACAGATACGCAGTATTTT. It translates to CASSPFTDTQYF.